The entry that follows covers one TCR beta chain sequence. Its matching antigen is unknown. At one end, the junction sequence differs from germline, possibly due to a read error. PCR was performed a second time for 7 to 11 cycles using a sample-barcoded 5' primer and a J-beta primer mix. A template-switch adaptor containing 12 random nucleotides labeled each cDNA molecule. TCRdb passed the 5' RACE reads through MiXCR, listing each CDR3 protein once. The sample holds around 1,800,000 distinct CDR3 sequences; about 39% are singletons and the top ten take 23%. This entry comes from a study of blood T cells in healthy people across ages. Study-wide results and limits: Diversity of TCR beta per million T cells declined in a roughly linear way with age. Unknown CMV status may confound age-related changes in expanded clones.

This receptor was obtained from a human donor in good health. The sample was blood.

The CDR3 here is CASNQDLADTQYF. The DNA of the CDR3 is TGTGCCAGCAACCAAGATCTCGCAGATACGCAGTATTTT. V usage is TRBV14 and J usage is TRBJ2-3, with D unclear. The CDR3 spans 13 residues. Germline V lookup: CDR1 SGHDN, CDR2 FVKESK.